The source of this T cell receptor beta chain is a study of Ad26.COV2.S vaccination and SARS-CoV-2 variants. Indicated treatment: 15 to 20 received Ad26.COV2.S at low or high dose, single or two shots; about 5 received placebo; per-sample allocation not given. Day 63 after the first vaccine or placebo injection was the time point for sampling. Note on this clone: Its target is unknown.

Germline V gene sequence: CDR1 SGHDT, CDR2 YYEEEE. This CDR3 is 11 amino acids long. Trimming removed 5 bases at V and 4 bases at J, with 6 bases between. Study results and limitations: The placebo group had lower spike-specific TCR breadth than the vaccine recipients did. Placebo recipients and vaccine recipients were similar in non-spike TCR breadth.

Here immunoSEQ multiplex PCR was the method, and the copy in TCRdb shows in-frame clones only, minus some. This table holds around 300,000 clones, 90% found once. The sample was peripheral blood, taken in a trial of Ad26.COV2.S vaccine versus placebo. The chain recombines TRBV5-6 with TRBJ1-1; D gene uncertain. This sequence originates from a person between 18 and 60 years old who received the Ad26.COV2.S COVID-19 vaccine or a placebo. CDR3 sequence (DNA): TGTGCCAGCAGAAAGACCACTGAAGCTTTCTTT. This translates into CASRKTTEAFF.